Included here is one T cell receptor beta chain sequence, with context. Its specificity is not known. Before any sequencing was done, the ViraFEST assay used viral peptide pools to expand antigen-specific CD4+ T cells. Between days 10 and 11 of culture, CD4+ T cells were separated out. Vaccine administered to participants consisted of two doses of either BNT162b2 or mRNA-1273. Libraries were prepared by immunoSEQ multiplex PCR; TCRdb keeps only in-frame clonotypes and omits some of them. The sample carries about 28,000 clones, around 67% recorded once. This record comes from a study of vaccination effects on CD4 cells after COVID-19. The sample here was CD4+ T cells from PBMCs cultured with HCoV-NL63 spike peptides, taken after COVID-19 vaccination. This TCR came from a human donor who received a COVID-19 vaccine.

DNA of the CDR3: TGTGCCAGCCTCAGTTGGGGGGAGGGCCCCCGCACAGATACGCAGTATTTT. Protein sequence: CASLSWGEGPRTDTQYF. The J gene is TRBJ2-3, the V gene TRBV27; 7 positions match TRBD2. The CDR3 is 17 amino acids. V trimming: 8 bases; J trimming: 1 base; junction bases outside the gene matches: 15. Germline V lookup: CDR1 MNHEY, CDR2 SMNVEV (reference sequence).